The next 7 T cell receptor beta chains were all read from a single sample in a study of quantifying T cell responses using KT2 cells. Looking at the study overall: Reverse transcription used primers in the TCR alpha and beta constant regions.

An oligo carrying a UMI was ligated to the cDNA 3' end. First-round PCR used 3 to 4 cycles and beta primers RC1.1 and RC1.2 covering TRBC1 and TRBC2. TCRdb recomputed calls from the UMI-ligation and nested PCR reads with MiXCR, one row per CDR3 protein. This sample has some 34,000 distinct CDR3 sequences, with about a tenth found just once. Sequencing input: PBMCs spiked with cells of the T cell clone KT2. Receptors were obtained from a human donor.

This clonotype occurred many times. V and J are TRBV5-1 and TRBJ2-2; TRBD1 matches 7 bases. CDR3 length: 14 residues. CDR1 is SGHRS and CDR2 is YFSETQ in the germline V gene. Germline trimming cut 4 bases from V and 5 bases from J; bases unmatched to any gene: 5. This chain's CDR3 is CASSLDRSTGELFF. The CDR3 DNA is TGCGCCAGCAGCCTGGACAGGTCTACCGGGGAGCTGTTTTTT. Based on the CDR3 plus reference TRBV5-1 and TRBJ2-2, the full variable domain is KAGVTQTPRYLIKTRGQQVTLSCSPISGHRSVSWYQQTPGQGLQFLFEYFSETQRNKGNFPGRFSGRQFSNSRSEMNVSTLELGDSALYLCASSLDRSTGELFFGEGSRLTVL.

This clonotype came up many times. The rearrangement links TRBV5-1 to TRBJ2-1; 9 nucleotides match TRBD1. Germline CDR1 is SGHRS and CDR2 is YFSETQ. V gave up 4 bases and J gave up 4 bases; unmatched junction bases: 9. The CDR3 has 16 amino acids. The CDR3 here is CASSGPGQGSYNEQFF. The CDR3, as DNA: TGCGCCAGCAGCGGACCGGGACAGGGATCTTACAATGAGCAGTTCTTC.

This clonotype was seen a few times. V and J are TRBV15 and TRBJ2-2; 9 bases are shared with TRBD1. Trimming took 0 bases from V and 5 from J; bases not matched to a gene: 4. CDR1 is LNHNV, CDR2 YYDKDF, per germline (reference sequence). The CDR3 has 16 residues. The CDR3 loop reads CATSRERQGVTGELFF. CDR3 in DNA: TGTGCCACCAGCAGAGAGCGACAGGGGGTTACCGGGGAGCTGTTTTTT.

Comments on this clonotype: It may be a read error: a sequence one base away is much more abundant. This chain uses TRBV25-1 with TRBJ2-1; the D gene is possibly TRBD1 (5 bases). Between the trimmed V and J ends, which lost 7 bases and 3 bases, there was a span of 13 bases. The CDR3 covers 14 residues. CDR1 and CDR2 from the germline V gene are MGHDK and SYGVNS. This chain's CDR3 is CASKSRAGYNEQFF. CDR3 in DNA: TGTGCCAGCAAAAGCAGGGCAGGCTACAATGAGCAGTTCTTC.

This clonotype has ten or more counts. DNA of the CDR3: TGTGCCAGCAGTCCTTTGGTCCTTGGAGAGACCCAGTACTTC. This codes for CASSPLVLGETQYF. The rearrangement uses TRBV12-3 or TRBV12-4 and TRBJ2-5; D remains unclear. V was clipped by 5 bases and J by 4 bases, with 14 bases between them. This CDR3 region has 14 residues.

The rearrangement links TRBV20-1 to TRBJ2-7; 7 bases are a match to TRBD1. CDR3 size: 15 residues. Germline CDR1 reads DFQATT; CDR2 reads SNEGSKA (reference sequence). Trimming took 6 bases from V and 2 from J; bases not matched to a gene: 13. DNA for the CDR3: TGCAGTGCCAACCCCGCGGCACAGGGGACCTACGAGCAGTACTTC. This gives the protein CSANPAAQGTYEQYF.

In the case of this clonotype: Being one base from a much bigger clone, this may be a read error. This chain joins TRBV2 and TRBJ1-2, with 7 bases aligning to TRBD1. The CDR3 totals 16 residues. Trimming at V came to 6 bases and at J to 4 bases, leaving 14 bases not matched to a gene. Germline CDR1 reads SNHLY; CDR2 reads FYNNEI. CDR3 in DNA: TGTGCCAGCAGAGGGCGAAGGACAGGTGTTCTCTATGGCTACACCTTC. Translation: CASRGRRTGVLYGYTF.